Each of the 4 T cell receptor beta chains below was sequenced from the same sample in a study of T cell repertoires in ileal Crohn's disease (dated by TCRdb to between 2018 and 2021). The library was made by the immunoSEQ multiplex PCR assay. The table was pulled from immuneACCESS by TCRdb, which kept in-frame rearrangements only. Such tables lose some clones; where checked, under half of the loss comes from unresolved V genes, and the rest has no known cause. This sample has some 4,000 clones in its table, and approximately 83% of those were observed once. About 6.5% of the sample comes from the top ten. Specimen: ileal tissue. All receptors come from an adult with Crohn's disease.

This clone was seen just once. V is TRBV4-1 and J is TRBJ1-4; D perhaps matches TRBD1 (6 bases). The CDR3 sequence is 15 residues long. From germline, CDR1 is MGHRA and CDR2 YSYEKL. The V gene lost 5 bases and the J gene lost 3 bases, with 13 bases spanning the gap. The CDR3 region has the DNA TGCGCCAGCAGCTACCTGGACAGATCTAATGAAAAACTGTTTTTT. Residues: CASSYLDRSNEKLFF.

This clone was recorded a few times. This rearrangement joins TRBV9 to TRBJ2-4, with 8 bases fitting TRBD2. The J segment lost 9 bases and the V segment lost 0 bases, leaving 2 bases of the junction unmatched. Germline CDR1 reads SGDLS; CDR2 reads YYNGEE. The CDR3 has 13 residues. CDR3 residues: CASSVGSGGIQYF. The CDR3 DNA sequence: TGTGCCAGCAGCGTAGGGAGCGGGGGCATTCAGTACTTC.

The gene calls are TRBV7-8 and TRBJ2-7, with 9 bases matching TRBD1. This CDR3 region has 15 residues. Per the germline V gene, CDR1 is SGHVS and CDR2 is FQNEAQ. The V and J ends lost 7 bases and 5 bases, in that order; junction bases with no gene match: 12. The CDR3 DNA sequence: TGTGCCAGCACCACTTACGCGGGACAGGGAGACGAGCAGTACTTC. Its protein is CASTTYAGQGDEQYF.

The chain links TRBV6-4 to TRBJ2-3; 8 bases align to TRBD2. This CDR3 has 17 amino acids. J was trimmed by 1 base and V by 0 bases; bases with no gene match: 6. Germline V gene lookup returns CDR1 MRHNA and CDR2 SNTAGT. The CDR3 loop reads CASSDSNSGEGTDTQYF. Here the CDR3 DNA reads TGTGCCAGCAGTGACTCGAATAGCGGGGAGGGCACAGATACGCAGTATTTT.